These 30 T cell receptor beta chains were all obtained from the same sample, sequenced in a study of cytomegalovirus exposure and HLA in healthy donors. PCR involved 60 Vbeta and 13 Jbeta primers. Measured with immunoSEQ multiplex PCR; TCRdb has only the in-frame clones, and not every one. The repertoire table contains around 100,000 clones. Sequenced: PBMCs. The receptors were sampled from a man aged 35-49 years in good health and CMV-seronegative.

This rearrangement joins TRBV27 to TRBJ1-4, with D unclear. CDR1 and CDR2 from the germline V gene are MNHEY and SMNVEV (reference sequence). Trimming took off 5 bases at V and 4 bases at J, with 14 bases between the two ends. This CDR3 has 15 amino acids. This CDR3 is CASSPGSGHNEKLFF. The CDR3 DNA sequence: TGTGCCAGCAGTCCAGGTTCAGGCCATAATGAAAAACTGTTTTTT.

The V call is TRBV28, the J call TRBJ1-5, with 8 bases lining up with TRBD1. The J segment lost 5 bases and the V segment lost 6 bases, leaving 9 bases of the junction unmatched. Germline CDR1 and CDR2: MDHEN and SYDVKM. This CDR3 spans 15 amino acids. The CDR3 sequence is CASSKPTGGDQPQHF. CDR3 DNA: TGTGCCAGCAGCAAACCTACAGGGGGGGATCAGCCCCAGCATTTT.

V gene TRBV10-3 combines with J gene TRBJ1-1; 11 nucleotides agree with TRBD1. The CDR3 covers 15 residues. Germline values: CDR1 ENHRY, CDR2 SYGVKD. V lost 6 bases, J lost 5 bases, and 8 bases stayed unmatched. CDR3 protein: CAIRGQGATLTEAFF. For the CDR3, the DNA is TGTGCCATCAGAGGACAGGGGGCTACTTTGACTGAAGCTTTCTTT.

The chain carries TRBV2 and TRBJ1-5, with D perhaps matching TRBD1 (6 bases). Germline-derived CDR1 and CDR2 are SNHLY and FYNNEI. The length of the CDR3 is 13 residues. V dropped 9 bases and J dropped 3 bases, with 12 bases sitting between them. The CDR3 sequence is CASQQGSNQPQHF. As DNA, the CDR3 is TGTGCCAGTCAACAGGGATCCAATCAGCCCCAGCATTTT. Full variable domain (remainder filled in from reference TRBV2 and TRBJ1-5): EPEVTQTPSHQVTQMGQEVILRCVPISNHLYFYWYRQILGQKVEFLVSFYNNEISEKSEIFDDQFSVERPDGSNFTLKIRSTKLEDSAMYFCASQQGSNQPQHFGDGTRLSIL.

This chain uses TRBV7-8 with TRBJ1-2, with TRBD1 identical over 7 bases. Germline CDR1 SGHVS, CDR2 FQNEAQ. The CDR3 extends over 14 amino acids. With V trimmed by 5 bases and J by 3 bases, 6 bases remained unmatched. The CDR3: CASSQTGTDYGYTF. The CDR3 DNA sequence: TGTGCCAGCAGCCAAACCGGGACAGACTATGGCTACACCTTC.

The chain joins TRBV7-9 to TRBJ1-2, with D possibly TRBD1 on 5 matching bases. The CDR3 runs to 15 residues. From germline, CDR1 is SEHNR and CDR2 FQNEAQ (reference sequence). V was trimmed by 2 bases and J by 4 bases, leaving 14 bases between them. The CDR3: CASSLIGAGSYGYTF. The CDR3 nucleotides are TGTGCCAGCAGCTTAATAGGGGCCGGTTCCTATGGCTACACCTTC.

Measured by frequency, this clone is medium-sized. This chain links TRBV6-4 with TRBJ1-1, with 7 bases fitting TRBD1. Germline trimming cut 6 bases from V and 4 bases from J; bases unmatched to any gene: 5. This CDR3 region has 13 residues. Germline V gene sequence: CDR1 MRHNA, CDR2 SNTAGT. CDR3 in DNA: TGTGCCAGCAGGCCAGGGGGAAGCACTGAAGCTTTCTTT. It encodes CASRPGGSTEAFF.

The CDR3 is CSVDTGGESEKLFF. DNA of the CDR3: TGCAGCGTTGACACAGGGGGAGAAAGTGAAAAACTGTTTTTT. The chain employs TRBV29-1 and TRBJ1-4; 8 nucleotides agree with TRBD1. V trimming: 3 bases; J trimming: 7 bases; junction bases outside the gene matches: 7. The CDR3 has 14 residues. Looked up from germline, CDR1 is SQVTM and CDR2 is ANQGSEA.

The CDR3 bases are TGCGCCAGCAGTGATGAGGGCAGGGGGAGAAACATTCAGTACTTC. Translation gives CASSDEGRGRNIQYF. The chain is built from TRBV10-1 and TRBJ2-4; 7 bases agree with TRBD1. With 3 bases clipped from V and 6 bases from J, the junction kept 8 bases outside the gene matches. There are 15 residues in the CDR3. The germline gives CDR1 WNHNN, CDR2 SYGVQD (reference sequence).

The V call is TRBV9, the J call TRBJ2-1; tentative D call: TRBD2 (5 bases). V gave up 0 bases and J gave up 2 bases, with 12 bases separating them. CDR1 SGDLS and CDR2 YYNGEE come from the germline V gene. The CDR3 covers 16 residues. The CDR3: CASSVAPRVTYNEQFF. The CDR3 nucleotides read TGTGCCAGCAGCGTAGCACCGCGGGTGACCTACAATGAGCAGTTCTTC.

The V gene is TRBV28, the J gene TRBJ1-1; D is possibly TRBD1 (6 bases). Germline V lookup: CDR1 MDHEN, CDR2 SYDVKM. Trimming pared 1 base from V and 4 bases from J, leaving 16 bases between. The CDR3 totals 16 residues. The CDR3 spells CASSLSGRGAPTEAFF. The CDR3 nucleotides read TGTGCCAGCAGTTTATCGGGGAGGGGGGCCCCCACTGAAGCTTTCTTT.

The chain recombines TRBV7-2 with TRBJ2-2; TRBD2 aligns across 8 bases. CDR1 and CDR2 (germline): SGHTA, FQGNSA. The V gene end was trimmed by 4 bases and the J gene end by 5 bases; junction bases not matched to a gene: 15. This CDR3 region has 18 residues. The CDR3: CASSSIRTSRLGTGELFF. The CDR3 DNA sequence: TGTGCCAGCAGCTCTATCAGGACTAGCCGGTTGGGGACCGGGGAGCTGTTTTTT.

The V and J genes are TRBV9 and TRBJ2-7, with D perhaps matching TRBD2 (5 bases). Germline loops: CDR1 SGDLS, CDR2 YYNGEE. Trimming removed 0 bases at V and 4 bases at J, with 11 bases between. CDR3 length equals 14 residues. The CDR3 sequence is CASSVGGSMYEQYF. In nucleotides, the CDR3 is TGTGCCAGCAGCGTAGGAGGGAGTATGTACGAGCAGTACTTC.

The gene calls are TRBV4-3 and TRBJ2-5; 7 bases map to TRBD1. The CDR3 totals 14 residues. Trimming removed 5 bases from V and 1 base from J; junction bases left unmatched: 4. Looked up from germline, CDR1 is LGHNA and CDR2 is YSLEER. CDR3 sequence (DNA): TGCGCCAGCAGCGTGACAGGGTCCCAAGAGACCCAGTACTTC. This encodes CASSVTGSQETQYF.

CDR3: CASSFSGQSNQPQHF. Here the CDR3 DNA reads TGTGCCAGCAGTTTTTCTGGGCAGAGCAATCAGCCCCAGCATTTT. The gene calls are TRBV28 and TRBJ1-5; D is undetermined. V was pared by 3 bases and J by 1 base, with 10 bases between. The germline CDR1 and CDR2 sequences are MDHEN and SYDVKM. The CDR3 runs to 15 residues.

The chain combines TRBV5-1 with TRBJ1-1; 7 bases line up with TRBD1. CDR3 size: 14 residues. Germline values: CDR1 SGHRS, CDR2 YFSETQ. Unmatched junction bases numbered 12, after V lost 3 bases and J lost 10 bases. The CDR3 sequence is CASSSSTGQVVAFF. The CDR3 bases are TGCGCCAGCAGCTCCTCAACTGGACAGGTCGTAGCTTTCTTT.

This chain connects TRBV2 to TRBJ1-5; maybe TRBD1 (6 bases). V shed 6 bases and J shed 4 bases, with 16 bases lying between them. Germline V gene data show CDR1 as SNHLY and CDR2 as FYNNEI. The CDR3 runs 15 residues. The CDR3 here is CASSQVSGQNQPQHF. The CDR3 DNA reads as TGTGCCAGCAGCCAAGTTTCGGGACAAAATCAGCCCCAGCATTTT.

The chain carries TRBV2 and TRBJ2-5; the D is unclear. TRBJ2-7 matches the DNA end more closely, so the J call is doubtful. The CDR3 has 11 residues. The germline CDR1 and CDR2 sequences are SNHLY and FYNNEI. The CDR3, as DNA: TGTGCCAGCGCCGCCTCCTACGAGCAGTACTTC. Protein sequence: CASAASYEQYF.

V and J are TRBV30 and TRBJ1-1; the D gene is possibly TRBD1 (5 bases). The V gene's germline CDR1 is GTSNPN and CDR2 SVGIG (reference sequence). The CDR3 runs 12 residues. Trimming took off 2 bases at V and 4 bases at J, with 8 bases between the two ends. The CDR3 spells CAWSRRGTEAFF. The CDR3 coding sequence is TGTGCCTGGAGTAGAAGGGGCACTGAAGCTTTCTTT.

The chain employs TRBV29-1 and TRBJ2-2; no firm D call. Germline V gene data show CDR1 as SQVTM and CDR2 as ANQGSEA. This CDR3 is built from 12 residues. V lost 6 bases, J lost 0 bases, and 5 bases lay in between. The CDR3: CSVYSNTGELFF. In DNA, the CDR3 is TGCAGCGTCTATTCGAACACCGGGGAGCTGTTTTTT.

The rearrangement links TRBV5-6 to TRBJ2-1, with 13 bases fitting TRBD2. Germline V gene data show CDR1 as SGHDT and CDR2 as YYEEEE. V lost 5 bases and J lost 1; bases outside the gene matches: 6. CDR3 size: 17 residues. In nucleotides, the CDR3 is TGTGCCAGCAGTTCAATACTAGCGGGGGGGTCCTACAATGAGCAGTTCTTC. It is translated as CASSSILAGGSYNEQFF.

V and J are TRBV5-6 and TRBJ1-4; D is perhaps TRBD1 (6 bases). From germline, CDR1 is SGHDT and CDR2 YYEEEE. CDR3 length equals 15 residues. The V and J ends lost 0 bases and 7 bases respectively, with 13 bases between them. CDR3 DNA: TGTGCCAGCAGCTTGGCCTGGGGGGGCGGTGAAAAACTGTTTTTT. This codes for CASSLAWGGGEKLFF.

The chain joins TRBV29-1 to TRBJ1-1; D may be TRBD1 (5 bases). The CDR3 spans 11 residues. The V gene's germline CDR1 is SQVTM and CDR2 ANQGSEA. V was pared by 7 bases and J by 2 bases, with 8 bases between. CDR3 loop: CSGGENTEAFF. The CDR3 DNA is TGCAGCGGGGGGGAAAACACTGAAGCTTTCTTT.

The rearrangement links TRBV7-6 to TRBJ2-3; TRBD1 agrees at 8 bases. CDR3 length equals 15 residues. V was pared by 5 bases and J by 1 base, with 5 bases of the junction left unmatched. CDR1 is SGHVS, CDR2 FNYEAQ, per germline. This CDR3 is CASSAGTGRTDTQYF. The CDR3 DNA is TGTGCCAGCAGCGCCGGGACAGGACGCACAGATACGCAGTATTTT.

This chain joins TRBV2 and TRBJ2-7; 7 positions agree with TRBD2. This CDR3 region has 14 residues. Germline CDR1 reads SNHLY; CDR2 reads FYNNEI. The ends lost 3 bases at V and 5 bases at J; junction bases unmatched: 7. CDR3 amino acids: CASSDGGRVDEQYF. Here the CDR3 DNA reads TGTGCCAGCAGTGACGGGGGGAGGGTCGACGAGCAGTACTTC.

V usage is TRBV28 and J usage is TRBJ1-2; TRBD1 agrees at 9 bases. The CDR3 loop spans 14 amino acids. V shed 7 bases, J shed 4 bases, and the junction held 7 bases outside the gene matches. From germline, CDR1 is MDHEN and CDR2 SYDVKM. The CDR3 DNA reads TGTGCCAGCATGGGGACAGGGTGGCCCTATGGCTACACCTTC. This translates into CASMGTGWPYGYTF.

V usage is TRBV27 and J usage is TRBJ2-5; 7 positions match TRBD1. The CDR3 sequence is 13 residues long. Per germline, CDR1 MNHEY and CDR2 SMNVEV (reference sequence). The ends lost 6 bases at V and 2 bases at J; junction bases unmatched: 3. CDR3 in DNA: TGTGCCAGCAGGTCGACAGGGCAAGAGACCCAGTACTTC. Protein sequence: CASRSTGQETQYF.

The rearrangement uses TRBV2 and TRBJ2-4; the match to TRBD2 covers 7 bases. V trimming: 3 bases; J trimming: 1 base; junction bases outside the gene matches: 6. This CDR3 contains 16 residues. CDR1 SNHLY and CDR2 FYNNEI come from the germline V gene. Here the CDR3 DNA reads TGTGCCAGCAGTGAGTGGGAGGGATGGGCCAAAAACATTCAGTACTTC. Protein sequence: CASSEWEGWAKNIQYF.

The chain employs TRBV15 and TRBJ1-5; 8 bases fit TRBD1. This CDR3 has 17 amino acids. V shed 3 bases, J shed 0 bases, and the junction held 7 bases outside the gene matches. CDR1 and CDR2 (germline): LNHNV, YYDKDF (reference sequence). CDR3 coding DNA: TGTGCCACCAGCAGGCTAACCGGGACAGGTAGCAATCAGCCCCAGCATTTT. The encoded protein is CATSRLTGTGSNQPQHF.

The genes are TRBV5-6 and TRBJ2-3; possibly TRBD2 for D (6 bases). The germline V and J ends were trimmed by 3 bases and 1 base, with 18 bases remaining between them. This CDR3 has 17 residues. In germline, CDR1 is SGHDT, CDR2 YYEEEE. As DNA, the CDR3 is TGTGCCAGCAGCTCCTTTGTGGGAGGTCCGGGCACAGATACGCAGTATTTT. Translating it yields CASSSFVGGPGTDTQYF.